The 22 T cell receptor beta chains below were found in one sample sequenced in a study of B cell selection in AIRE deficiency. Sorting defined conventional CD4 T cells as CD4+CD127+. Profiled with immunoSEQ multiplex PCR; TCRdb holds only in-frame clones, not every one. This table holds approximately 19,000 clones, 97% found once. Sequencing input: conventional CD4+ T cells sorted from PBMCs. Receptors were obtained from a human donor with AIRE deficiency.

The V and J genes are TRBV5-8 and TRBJ2-3, with 11 bases matching TRBD2. J was trimmed by 7 bases and V by 6 bases; bases with no gene match: 13. The CDR3 sequence is 16 residues long. Germline loops: CDR1 SGHTS, CDR2 YDEGEE. The CDR3, as DNA: TGTGCCAGCAATATGTTATCTAGCGGGGGGATTTATACGCAGTATTTT. This gives the protein CASNMLSSGGIYTQYF.

The chain has TRBV10-3 and TRBJ2-7; D perhaps matches TRBD2 (5 bases). This CDR3 has 12 residues. In germline, CDR1 is ENHRY, CDR2 SYGVKD. V lost 0 bases, J lost 11 bases, and 11 bases lay in between. CDR3 amino acids: CAISESRDRKYF. CDR3 DNA: TGTGCCATCAGTGAGTCACGGGATAGGAAGTACTTC.

The genes are TRBV7-2 and TRBJ2-7; a weak D match, TRBD2 (6 bases). This CDR3 comprises 15 residues. V lost 5 bases and J 0 bases, leaving 14 bases between the germline ends. The germline gives CDR1 SGHTA, CDR2 FQGNSA. This chain's CDR3 is CASSPGLLISYEQYF. The CDR3 DNA reads TGTGCCAGCAGCCCCGGACTATTGATCTCCTACGAGCAGTACTTC.

The chain links TRBV4-2 to TRBJ2-4, with a possible D match to TRBD1 (5 bases). The CDR3 loop spans 17 amino acids. V gave up 1 base and J gave up 3 bases, with 16 bases separating them. CDR1 and CDR2 from the germline V gene are LGHNA and YNFKEQ. In DNA form, the CDR3 reads TGTGCCAGCAGCCAAGGCGAAGGGGCGGAAAGCAAAAACATTCAGTACTTC. Encoded protein: CASSQGEGAESKNIQYF.

This clone was recorded a few times. This chain's CDR3 is CASSLAPGPIEGYTF. Written as DNA, the CDR3 is TGTGCCAGCAGCTTAGCGCCGGGACCGATTGAGGGCTACACCTTC. The rearrangement links TRBV7-6 to TRBJ1-2; D is possibly TRBD1 (5 bases). The V end was cut by 0 bases, the J end by 8 bases, with 16 bases between. Germline-derived CDR1 and CDR2 are SGHVS and FNYEAQ. The CDR3 has 15 residues.

The J gene is TRBJ2-5, the V gene TRBV10-3; D is perhaps TRBD1 (5 bases). Germline-derived CDR1 and CDR2 are ENHRY and SYGVKD. This CDR3 comprises 13 residues. The germline V and J ends were trimmed by 8 bases and 2 bases, with 12 bases remaining between them. The DNA for the CDR3 is TGTGCCATCCAGGGTATCCGGCAAGAGACCCAGTACTTC. Its protein is CAIQGIRQETQYF.

This clone was seen only once. The rearrangement joins TRBV5-1 to TRBJ2-1; D might be TRBD2 (5 bases). In germline, CDR1 is SGHRS, CDR2 YFSETQ. This CDR3 is built from 13 residues. V gave up 3 bases and J gave up 8 bases, with 12 bases separating them. The CDR3 loop reads CASSSPGSDEQFF. DNA for the CDR3: TGCGCCAGCAGCTCCCCCGGTAGCGATGAGCAGTTCTTC.

The rearrangement uses TRBV28 and TRBJ1-1; D not resolved. This CDR3 spans 12 amino acids. Looked up from germline, CDR1 is MDHEN and CDR2 is SYDVKM. Between the trimmed V and J ends, which lost 1 base and 5 bases, there was a span of 5 bases. Written as DNA, the CDR3 is TGTGCCAGCAGTTTATTGGTTACTGAAGCTTTCTTT. Encoded protein: CASSLLVTEAFF.

This chain joins TRBV4-2 and TRBJ1-3, with a weak D call TRBD1 (5 bases). The germline CDR1 and CDR2 sequences are LGHNA and YNFKEQ. CDR3 length: 16 amino acids. V was cut by 0 bases and J by 3 bases, with 12 bases left in between. DNA of the CDR3: TGTGCCAGCAGCCAAGATCCAACCGGGGGTGGAAACACCATATATTTT. Translation: CASSQDPTGGGNTIYF.

V and J are TRBV27 and TRBJ2-7, with a weak D call TRBD1 (7 bases). Trimming left V 6 bases short and J 7 bases short, with 16 bases between. The germline CDR1 and CDR2 sequences are MNHEY and SMNVEV (reference sequence). The length of the CDR3 is 13 residues. CDR3 nucleotide sequence: TGTGCCAGCAGCAAGACAGGGAGGAGGGAGCAGTACTTC. Amino acids: CASSKTGRREQYF.

CDR3 nucleotide sequence: TGCGCCAGCAGCCGCTACCCCCGGGACAGGGGAGGCTACACCTTC. Translating gives CASSRYPRDRGGYTF. The genes are TRBV4-3 and TRBJ1-2; TRBD1 matches 10 bases. Losses at the gene ends were 4 bases for V and 8 bases for J; bases not matched to a gene: 10. Germline CDR1 is LGHNA and CDR2 is YSLEER. CDR3 length: 15 amino acids.

This chain links TRBV18 with TRBJ2-5, with D possibly called TRBD1 or TRBD2 (5 bases each). The CDR3 sequence is 14 residues long. Per the germline V gene, CDR1 is KGHSH and CDR2 is LQKENI. The V gene lost 6 bases and the J gene lost 2 bases, with 13 bases spanning the gap. CDR3 sequence (DNA): TGTGCCAGCTCTCCGGGACGACAACAAGAGACCCAGTACTTC. Translated: CASSPGRQQETQYF. Together with reference TRBV18 and TRBJ2-5, the CDR3 gives the full variable domain: NAGVMQNPRHLVRRRGQEARLRCSPMKGHSHVYWYRQLPEEGLKFMVYLQKENIIDESGMPKERFSAEFPKEGPSILRIQQVVRGDSAAYFCASSPGRQQETQYFGPGTRLLVL.

The V and J genes are TRBV27 and TRBJ2-4, with TRBD2 matching over 8 bases. CDR1 MNHEY and CDR2 SMNVEV come from the germline V gene (reference sequence). The V gene end was trimmed by 4 bases and the J gene end by 0 bases; junction bases not matched to a gene: 17. CDR3 size: 20 residues. As DNA, the CDR3 is TGTGCCAGCAGTTCCCTATCTAGCGGGTGGGGGTTACAAGCCAAAAACATTCAGTACTTC. Translating gives CASSSLSSGWGLQAKNIQYF.

This chain uses TRBV6-1 with TRBJ2-7; 8 nucleotides agree with TRBD1. The length of the CDR3 is 15 residues. Germline CDR1 MNHNS, CDR2 SASEGT. The V segment lost 6 bases and the J segment 1 base; nucleotides outside the gene matches: 8. The DNA of the CDR3 is TGTGCCAGCAGCTCAGGGGGCTTTCCTTCCTACGAGCAGTACTTC. Translated: CASSSGGFPSYEQYF.

The chain combines TRBV11-2 with TRBJ2-7; D is uncertain. The CDR3 is 12 amino acids. V was pared by 0 bases and J by 6 bases, with 6 bases between. The germline CDR1 and CDR2 sequences are SGHAT and FQNNGV. The CDR3 loop reads CASSLEWAEQYF. The CDR3 coding sequence is TGTGCCAGCAGCTTAGAGTGGGCCGAGCAGTACTTC.

This clone appeared a single time. The chain joins TRBV18 to TRBJ1-1; D is undetermined. Germline CDR1 reads KGHSH; CDR2 reads LQKENI. The CDR3 consists of 14 residues. V lost 4 bases, J lost 1 base, and 10 bases lay in between. DNA of the CDR3: TGTGCCAGCTCACAGCGTCGAACGAACACTGAAGCTTTCTTT. Translating gives CASSQRRTNTEAFF.

This clone showed up just once. Here the CDR3 reads CASSFWGPRVDNSPLHF. In DNA, the CDR3 is TGCGCCAGCAGCTTTTGGGGTCCCCGGGTCGATAATTCACCCCTCCACTTT. The chain employs TRBV5-1 and TRBJ1-6; D gene ambiguous. Germline V gene lookup returns CDR1 SGHRS and CDR2 YFSETQ. V lost 2 bases and J lost 5, with 17 bases in between. CDR3 size: 17 residues.

This sequence joins TRBV4-2 and TRBJ1-1; 8 bases agree with TRBD1. V was clipped by 4 bases and J by 0 bases; unmatched bases: 10. The germline CDR1 and CDR2 sequences are LGHNA and YNFKEQ. The CDR3 length is 17 residues. In nucleotides, the CDR3 is TGTGCCAGCAGCCTTGGACAGGGAGGTTGGGTGAACACTGAAGCTTTCTTT. As protein: CASSLGQGGWVNTEAFF.

This sequence joins TRBV5-5 and TRBJ2-7, with D perhaps matching TRBD1 (5 bases). The length of the CDR3 is 15 residues. Germline CDR1 is SGHKS and CDR2 is YYEKEE (reference sequence). V lost 0 bases to trimming and J lost 7 bases, with 17 bases between them. CDR3 loop: CASSLVAGNALEQYF. The CDR3 nucleotides are TGTGCCAGCAGCTTGGTCGCAGGGAACGCTTTGGAGCAGTACTTC. The entire variable domain, with the rest obtained from reference TRBV5-5 and TRBJ2-7, is as follows: DAGVTQSPTHLIKTRGQQVTLRCSPISGHKSVSWYQQVLGQGPQFIFQYYEKEERGRGNFPDRFSARQFPNYSSELNVNALLLGDSALYLCASSLVAGNALEQYFGPGTRLTVT.

This rearrangement joins TRBV5-5 to TRBJ1-5, with 8 nucleotides matching TRBD1. The CDR3 totals 14 residues. The J segment lost 7 bases and the V segment lost 5 bases, leaving 8 bases of the junction unmatched. Germline V lookup: CDR1 SGHKS, CDR2 YYEKEE (reference sequence). CDR3 DNA: TGTGCCAGCAGAACGGACAGGGTTTCCCAGCCCCAGCATTTT. Translation gives CASRTDRVSQPQHF.

V is TRBV5-1 and J is TRBJ1-6; 10 bases fit TRBD1. Trimming took 4 bases from V and 10 from J; bases not matched to a gene: 5. The CDR3 is made up of 14 amino acids. In germline, CDR1 is SGHRS, CDR2 YFSETQ. Written as DNA, the CDR3 is TGCGCCAGCAGCGTAGACAGGGGGCACTCACCCCTCCACTTT. As protein: CASSVDRGHSPLHF.

The V and J genes are TRBV19 and TRBJ2-1; D is possibly TRBD2 (7 bases). V was clipped by 7 bases and J by 8 bases, with 18 bases between them. This CDR3 has 14 residues. Germline lookup yields CDR1 LNHDA and CDR2 SQIVND (reference sequence). CDR3 region: CASTKVGGGYEQFF. The CDR3 coding sequence is TGTGCCAGTACCAAAGTCGGCGGGGGCTATGAGCAGTTCTTC.